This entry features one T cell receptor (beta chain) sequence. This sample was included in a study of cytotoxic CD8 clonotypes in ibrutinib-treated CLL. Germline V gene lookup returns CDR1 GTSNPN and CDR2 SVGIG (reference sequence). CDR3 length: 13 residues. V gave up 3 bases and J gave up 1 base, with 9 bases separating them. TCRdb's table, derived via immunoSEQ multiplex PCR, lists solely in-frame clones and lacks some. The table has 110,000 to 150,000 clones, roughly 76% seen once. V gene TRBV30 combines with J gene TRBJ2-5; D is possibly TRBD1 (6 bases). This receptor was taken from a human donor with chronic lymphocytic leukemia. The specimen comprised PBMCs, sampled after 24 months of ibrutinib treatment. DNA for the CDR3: TGTGCCTGGAGCCACAGGGTCCAAGAGACCCAGTACTTC. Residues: CAWSHRVQETQYF.